Below are 24 T cell receptor beta chains sequenced from a single sample in a study of T cell responses to AZD1222 COVID-19 vaccine (dated by TCRdb to about 2021). Library creation used the immunoSEQ multiplex PCR assay. TCRdb re-hosts the immuneACCESS table, in-frame sequences only. Its copies lack some clones; in the studies checked, an unresolved V gene accounts for under half of them, and the cause for the rest is not known. Within this sample are 120,000 to 150,000 clones, with about 93% of them counted one time only. The ten biggest clones cover about 2.1% of the sample. The time point tag for this specimen amounts to: baseline before first vaccination. The specimen comprised peripheral blood, sampled on day 0 of AZD1222 vaccination. These receptors all come from an adult in good health.

The chain is built from TRBV25-1 and TRBJ1-4, with 10 bases matching TRBD1. The germline V gene has CDR1 MGHDK and CDR2 SYGVNS. There are 15 residues in the CDR3. Trimming cost V 1 base and J 11 bases; bases outside gene matches: 7. The CDR3 nucleotides are TGTGCCAGCAGTGAATCCGGGACAGGGGCCGCGAAACTGTTTTTT. It is translated as CASSESGTGAAKLFF.

This chain connects TRBV5-6 to TRBJ2-7; D gene unclear. Germline lookup yields CDR1 SGHDT and CDR2 YYEEEE. Trimming removed 3 bases from V and 2 bases from J, with 9 bases in between. This CDR3 contains 13 residues. The CDR3 DNA reads as TGTGCCAGCAGCTCAACCCTTCCCTACGAGCAGTACTTC. This codes for CASSSTLPYEQYF.

Here the CDR3 DNA reads TGTGCCAGCAGCAAAGGGACTAGCGGGGGACCAGCCAAAAACATTCAGTACTTC. It yields the protein CASSKGTSGGPAKNIQYF. This sequence joins TRBV21-1 and TRBJ2-4; TRBD2, the table's D call, was not compared with the DNA. TRBV21-1 constitutes a pseudogene. CDR3 size: 18 residues.

The chain recombines TRBV5-4 with TRBJ1-3; 9 positions agree with TRBD1. This CDR3 region has 15 residues. CDR1 and CDR2 from the germline V gene are SGHNT and YYREEE (reference sequence). Germline trimming cut 3 bases from V and 2 bases from J; bases unmatched to any gene: 3. CDR3 protein: CASSSRTGAGNTIYF. The CDR3 DNA reads as TGTGCCAGCAGCTCTCGGACAGGGGCTGGAAACACCATATATTTT.

This chain connects TRBV10-3 to TRBJ1-1; TRBD1 might be the D (5 bases). Per germline, CDR1 ENHRY and CDR2 SYGVKD. The CDR3 covers 16 residues. Trimming stripped 3 bases from V and 0 bases from J, with 14 bases between. This CDR3 reads CAISDYSRGVNTEAFF. The CDR3 DNA follows: TGTGCCATCAGTGATTATTCCCGGGGGGTGAACACTGAAGCTTTCTTT.

This rearrangement joins TRBV27 to TRBJ1-1, with D tentatively TRBD1 (6 bases). Germline V gene data show CDR1 as MNHEY and CDR2 as SMNVEV (reference sequence). The CDR3 runs to 17 residues. V was cut by 0 bases and J by 3 bases, with 17 bases left in between. Here the CDR3 DNA reads TGTGCCAGCAGTTTATCGAAAACGACAGGTGCGGACACTGAAGCTTTCTTT. This gives the protein CASSLSKTTGADTEAFF.

This rearrangement joins TRBV5-6 to TRBJ2-5, with D possibly TRBD1 on 5 matching bases. CDR1 and CDR2 (germline): SGHDT, YYEEEE. The CDR3 extends over 13 amino acids. Trimming removed 2 bases from V and 5 bases from J, with 10 bases in between. CDR3 in DNA: TGTGCCAGCAGCTTCAGTAGGGGCGAGACCCAGTACTTC. This codes for CASSFSRGETQYF.

The gene calls are TRBV7-9 and TRBJ2-5; D gene uncertain. CDR1 SEHNR and CDR2 FQNEAQ come from the germline V gene (reference sequence). Trimming removed 5 bases from V and 1 base from J, with 11 bases in between. The CDR3 has 14 residues. CDR3 loop: CASSPLNPQETQYF. The CDR3 region has the DNA TGTGCCAGCAGCCCTCTAAACCCCCAAGAGACCCAGTACTTC.

The chain carries TRBV5-4 and TRBJ1-1; the D is unclear. Germline values: CDR1 SGHNT, CDR2 YYREEE (reference sequence). V was clipped by 0 bases and J by 1 base, with 10 bases between them. The CDR3 length is 15 residues. The CDR3 region is CASSLGTGGNTEAFF. In nucleotides, the CDR3 is TGTGCCAGCAGCTTGGGGACGGGAGGGAACACTGAAGCTTTCTTT.

The chain recombines TRBV2 with TRBJ2-4; 7 bases line up with TRBD2. Germline CDR1 and CDR2: SNHLY and FYNNEI. Unmatched junction bases numbered 16, after V lost 2 bases and J lost 0 bases. This CDR3 contains 20 residues. The CDR3 protein is CASSEKPLGHGGIAKNIQYF. As DNA, the CDR3 is TGTGCCAGCAGTGAAAAACCCCTTGGACACGGGGGGATAGCCAAAAACATTCAGTACTTC.

The CDR3 here is CASRHTLGQHTGELFF. The DNA for the CDR3 is TGCGCCAGCAGGCACACCCTGGGACAGCACACCGGGGAGCTGTTTTTT. The J gene is TRBJ2-2, the V gene TRBV5-1; the match to TRBD1 covers 7 bases. Trimming at V came to 5 bases and at J to 3 bases, leaving 10 bases not matched to a gene. The germline gives CDR1 SGHRS, CDR2 YFSETQ. CDR3 length: 16 residues.

The CDR3 region is CASSIPRGGGYEQYF. The DNA of the CDR3 is TGTGCCAGTAGTATACCCCGTGGAGGGGGATACGAGCAGTACTTC. The chain carries TRBV19 and TRBJ2-7; D may correspond to TRBD1 or TRBD2 (6 bases each). Deletions cut 2 bases from V and 4 bases from J, with 15 bases between. CDR1 and CDR2 from the germline V gene are LNHDA and SQIVND (reference sequence). The CDR3 extends over 15 amino acids. Full variable domain (remainder filled in from reference TRBV19 and TRBJ2-7): DGGITQSPKYLFRKEGQNVTLSCEQNLNHDAMYWYRQDPGQGLRLIYYSQIVNDFQKGDIAEGYSVSREKKESFPLTVTSAQKNPTAFYLCASSIPRGGGYEQYFGPGTRLTVT.

This clone showed up just once. This chain links TRBV23-1 with TRBJ1-1; possibly TRBD1 for D (6 bases). TRBV23-1 is filed as an ORF, its function uncertain. This CDR3 comprises 18 residues. Trimming shortened V by 3 bases and J by 3 bases, and 23 bases separated the two germline ends. DNA of the CDR3: TGCGCCAGCAGTCACCGTGCGCCCAGGGGCCCTCGGCACACTGAAGCTTTCTTT. Protein product: CASSHRAPRGPRHTEAFF.

This clone has just one count. The chain carries TRBV5-1 and TRBJ1-3; D might be TRBD1 (5 bases). The germline V gene has CDR1 SGHRS and CDR2 YFSETQ. Deletions cut 2 bases from V and 4 bases from J, with 13 bases between. The CDR3 is made up of 15 amino acids. The CDR3 DNA reads TGCGCCAGCAGCTTCCAGGGAGGAACAGGAAACACCATATATTTT. Protein: CASSFQGGTGNTIYF.

The rearrangement joins TRBV4-2 to TRBJ1-2; a possible D gene is TRBD1 (5 bases). CDR1 LGHNA and CDR2 YNFKEQ come from the germline V gene. The V and J ends lost 1 base and 2 bases respectively, with 14 bases between them. The CDR3 consists of 16 residues. CDR3 nucleotide sequence: TGTGCCAGCAGCCAAGCGGGGACGGGGTTAAACTATGGCTACACCTTC. This sequence encodes CASSQAGTGLNYGYTF.

J is TRBJ2-7 and V is TRBV12-3 or TRBV12-4, with TRBD1 matching over 11 bases. The CDR3 totals 13 residues. V shed 8 bases and J 3 bases; nucleotides not matched to a gene: 3. CDR3 amino acids: CASSGQGGYEQYF. CDR3 nucleotides: TGTGCCAGCTCGGGACAGGGGGGCTACGAGCAGTACTTC.

This clone was recorded once. The chain combines TRBV15 with TRBJ2-1, with 11 bases that match TRBD2. With 3 bases clipped from V and 4 bases from J, the junction kept 8 bases outside the gene matches. The germline V gene has CDR1 LNHNV and CDR2 YYDKDF (reference sequence). The CDR3 runs to 17 residues. The CDR3 DNA reads as TGTGCCACCAGCAGCAGATTAGCGGGGGGGCGTTACAATGAGCAGTTCTTC. Encoded protein: CATSSRLAGGRYNEQFF.

The CDR3 is CASSFTVSYEQYF. The CDR3 DNA reads TGTGCCAGCAGTTTTACAGTGTCCTACGAGCAGTACTTC. V and J are TRBV27 and TRBJ2-7; D gene ambiguous. CDR3 length: 13 amino acids. Trimming removed 3 bases at V and 1 base at J, with 7 bases between. CDR1 is MNHEY, CDR2 SMNVEV, per germline (reference sequence).

This chain uses TRBV6-5 with TRBJ2-3, with TRBD1 matching 7 bases. Germline V gene data show CDR1 as MNHEY and CDR2 as SVGAGI. The junction had 14 bases not matched to a gene; V was cut back by 4 bases and J by 10 bases. The CDR3 contains 15 residues. The CDR3 nucleotides read TGTGCCAGCAGTTCCCAGGGACAGCGGTATTCTGCGCAGTATTTT. Residues: CASSSQGQRYSAQYF.

The chain uses TRBV20-1 and TRBJ1-1; unclear D gene. This CDR3 has 14 residues. Germline V gene data show CDR1 as DFQATT and CDR2 as SNEGSKA (reference sequence). Trimming took 3 bases from V and 0 from J, leaving 11 bases between them. CDR3 sequence (DNA): TGCAGTGCTAGTTACCCCCCCCTGAACACTGAAGCTTTCTTT. Translating gives CSASYPPLNTEAFF.

This chain links TRBV4-1 with TRBJ2-3; 10 bases line up with TRBD2. Germline V gene lookup returns CDR1 MGHRA and CDR2 YSYEKL. J gave up 5 bases and V 4 bases, and 6 bases lay outside the gene matches. This CDR3 has 15 amino acids. The CDR3 loop reads CASSRTSGLQDTQYF. The CDR3 bases are TGCGCCAGCAGCCGGACTAGCGGTTTACAAGATACGCAGTATTTT.

The chain has TRBV14 and TRBJ1-1; TRBD1 might be the D (6 bases). Trimming pared 1 base from V and 5 bases from J, leaving 11 bases between. Germline-derived CDR1 and CDR2 are SGHDN and FVKESK. This CDR3 spans 14 amino acids. The DNA of the CDR3 is TGTGCCAGCAGCCAAGGGGGGGCCGGTACTGAAGCTTTCTTT. Encoded protein: CASSQGGAGTEAFF.

The chain links TRBV30 to TRBJ1-5; unclear D gene. This CDR3 has 13 residues. Germline assignment: CDR1 GTSNPN and CDR2 SVGIG (reference sequence). Trimming removed 1 base at V and 8 bases at J, with 12 bases between. DNA of the CDR3: TGTGCCTGGAGTGAGGGTTTTCGGGAGCCCCAGCATTTT. This sequence encodes CAWSEGFREPQHF.

CDR3 region: CASSYPGSYGYTF. CDR3 DNA: TGTGCCAGCAGTTACCCGGGCTCTTATGGCTACACCTTC. The chain employs TRBV6-5 and TRBJ1-2; unclear D gene. Trimming left V 2 bases short and J 5 bases short, with 9 bases between. This CDR3 region has 13 residues. Germline CDR1 and CDR2: MNHEY and SVGAGI.